This TCR beta chain is drawn from a study of T cell responses to AZD1222 COVID-19 vaccine. Overall study results and limits: Across the whole spike, CD4 TCRs peaked at regions 160-218 and 743-854. Increases in Spike-specific TCR breadth and depth were seen after two AZD1222 doses. Repertoires were obtained only post-peak T cell response. Clonal diversity may have been underestimated in mostly white British donors.

The method was immunoSEQ multiplex PCR; TCRdb's version includes in-frame clones alone and lacks a portion of them. The sample has approximately 220,000 clones, 85% to 95% seen once. V lost 7 bases, J lost 5 bases, and 11 bases lay in between. Germline values: CDR1 SQVTM, CDR2 ANQGSEA. The CDR3 runs to 11 residues. To note about this clone: Its antigen is unknown.

The sequence was collected from an adult in good health. The sequencing used peripheral blood, collected on day 0 of MenACWY control vaccination. The chain has TRBV29-1 and TRBJ1-1, with D tentatively TRBD1 (5 bases). The CDR3 region is CSAQGKTEAFF. CDR3 coding DNA: TGCAGCGCCCAGGGAAAGACTGAAGCTTTCTTT.